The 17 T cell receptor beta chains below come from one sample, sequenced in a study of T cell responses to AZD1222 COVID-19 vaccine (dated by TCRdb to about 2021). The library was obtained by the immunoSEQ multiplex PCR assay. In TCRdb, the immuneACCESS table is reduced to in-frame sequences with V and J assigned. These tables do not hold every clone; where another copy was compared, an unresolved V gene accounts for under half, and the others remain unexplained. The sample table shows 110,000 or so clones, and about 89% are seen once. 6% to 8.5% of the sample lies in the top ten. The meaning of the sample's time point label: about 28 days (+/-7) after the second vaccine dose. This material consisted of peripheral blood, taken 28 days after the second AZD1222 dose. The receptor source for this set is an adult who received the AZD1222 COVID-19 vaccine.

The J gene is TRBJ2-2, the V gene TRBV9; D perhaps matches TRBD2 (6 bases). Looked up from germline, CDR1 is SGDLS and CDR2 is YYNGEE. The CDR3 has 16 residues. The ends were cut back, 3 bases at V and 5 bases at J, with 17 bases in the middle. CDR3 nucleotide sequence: TGTGCCAGCAGCGCGGACCCTGGGGGGTGGACCGGGGAGCTGTTTTTT. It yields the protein CASSADPGGWTGELFF.

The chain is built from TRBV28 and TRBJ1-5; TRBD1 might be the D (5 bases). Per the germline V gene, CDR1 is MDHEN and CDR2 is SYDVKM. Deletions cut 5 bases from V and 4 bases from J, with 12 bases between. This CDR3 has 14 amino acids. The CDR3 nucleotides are TGTGCCAGCAGTGCAGGGTTACGGAATCAGCCCCAGCATTTT. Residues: CASSAGLRNQPQHF.

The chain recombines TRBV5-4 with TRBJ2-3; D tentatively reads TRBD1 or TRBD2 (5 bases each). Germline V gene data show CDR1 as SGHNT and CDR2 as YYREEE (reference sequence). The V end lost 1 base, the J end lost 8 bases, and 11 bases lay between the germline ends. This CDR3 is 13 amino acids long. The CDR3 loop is CASSLPRDPTQYF. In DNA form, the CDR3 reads TGTGCCAGCAGCTTGCCTCGGGACCCTACGCAGTATTTT.

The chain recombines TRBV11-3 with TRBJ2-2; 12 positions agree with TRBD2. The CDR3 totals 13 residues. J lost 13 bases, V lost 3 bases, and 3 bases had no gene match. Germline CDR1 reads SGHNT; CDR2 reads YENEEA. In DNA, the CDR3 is TGTGCCAGCAGCTTGCCGGGACTAGCGGGGCTGTTTTTT. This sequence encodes CASSLPGLAGLFF. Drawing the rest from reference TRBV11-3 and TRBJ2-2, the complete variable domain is EAGVVQSPRYKIIEKKQPVAFWCNPISGHNTLYWYLQNLGQGPELLIRYENEEAVDDSQLPKDRFSAERLKGVDSTLKIQPAELGDSAVYLCASSLPGLAGLFFGEGSRLTVL.

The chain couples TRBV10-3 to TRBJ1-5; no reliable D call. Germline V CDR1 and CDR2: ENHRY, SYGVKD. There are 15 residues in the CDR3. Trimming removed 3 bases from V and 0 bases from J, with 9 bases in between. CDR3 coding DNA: TGTGCCATCAGTGAAAGCGTAAATAGCAATCAGCCCCAGCATTTT. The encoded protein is CAISESVNSNQPQHF.

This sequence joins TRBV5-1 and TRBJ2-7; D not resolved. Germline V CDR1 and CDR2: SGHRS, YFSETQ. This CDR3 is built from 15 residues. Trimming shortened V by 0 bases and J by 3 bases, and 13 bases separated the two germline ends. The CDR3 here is CASSLGPKVNYEQYF. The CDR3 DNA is TGCGCCAGCAGCTTGGGCCCGAAGGTTAACTACGAGCAGTACTTC.

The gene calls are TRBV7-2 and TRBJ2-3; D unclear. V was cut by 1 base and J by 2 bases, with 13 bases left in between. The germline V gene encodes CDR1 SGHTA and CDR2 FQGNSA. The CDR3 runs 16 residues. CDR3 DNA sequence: TGTGCCAGCAGCTTAGTGGGTTCCCTAAACACAGATACGCAGTATTTT. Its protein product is CASSLVGSLNTDTQYF. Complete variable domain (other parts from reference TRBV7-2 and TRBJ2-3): GAGVSQSPSNKVTEKGKDVELRCDPISGHTALYWYRQSLGQGLEFLIYFQGNSAPDKSGLPSDRFSAERTGGSVSTLTIQRTQQEDSAVYLCASSLVGSLNTDTQYFGPGTRLTVL.

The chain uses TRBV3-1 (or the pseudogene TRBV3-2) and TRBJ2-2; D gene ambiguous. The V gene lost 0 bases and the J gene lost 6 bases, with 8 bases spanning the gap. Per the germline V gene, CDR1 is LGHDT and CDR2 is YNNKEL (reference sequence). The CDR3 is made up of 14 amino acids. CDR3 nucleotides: TGTGCCAGCAGCCAAGACAGATCGTCCGGGGAGCTGTTTTTT. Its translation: CASSQDRSSGELFF.

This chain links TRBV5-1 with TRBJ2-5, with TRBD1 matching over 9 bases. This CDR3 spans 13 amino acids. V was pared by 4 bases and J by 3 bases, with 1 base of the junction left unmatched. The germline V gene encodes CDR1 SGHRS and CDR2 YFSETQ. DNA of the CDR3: TGCGCCAGCAGCAGGGACAGGGAAGAGACCCAGTACTTC. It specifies CASSRDREETQYF.

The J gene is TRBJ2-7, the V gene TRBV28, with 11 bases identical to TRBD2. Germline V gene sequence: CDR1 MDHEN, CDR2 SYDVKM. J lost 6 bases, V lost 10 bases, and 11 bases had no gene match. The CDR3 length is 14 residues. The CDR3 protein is CATRLAGGPREQYF. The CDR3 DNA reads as TGTGCCACCCGATTAGCGGGAGGGCCCCGCGAGCAGTACTTC.

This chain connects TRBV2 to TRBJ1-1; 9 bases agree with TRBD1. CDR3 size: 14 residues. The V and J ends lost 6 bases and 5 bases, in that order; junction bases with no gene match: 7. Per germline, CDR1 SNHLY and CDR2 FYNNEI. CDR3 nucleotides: TGTGCCAGCAGGTTTACAGGGGGCAATACTGAAGCTTTCTTT. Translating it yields CASRFTGGNTEAFF.

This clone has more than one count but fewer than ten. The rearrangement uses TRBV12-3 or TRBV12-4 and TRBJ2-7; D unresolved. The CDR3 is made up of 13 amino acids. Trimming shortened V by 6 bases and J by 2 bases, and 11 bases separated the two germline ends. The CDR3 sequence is CASRPDVAYEQYF. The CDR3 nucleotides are TGTGCCAGCAGACCGGACGTTGCCTACGAGCAGTACTTC.

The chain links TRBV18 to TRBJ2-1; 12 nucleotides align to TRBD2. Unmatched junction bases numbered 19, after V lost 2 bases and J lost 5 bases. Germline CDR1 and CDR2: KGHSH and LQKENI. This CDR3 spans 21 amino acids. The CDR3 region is CASSPVRQRGTSGPKDNEQFF. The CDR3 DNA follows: TGTGCCAGCTCACCAGTGCGACAGCGGGGGACTAGCGGGCCGAAGGACAATGAGCAGTTCTTC.

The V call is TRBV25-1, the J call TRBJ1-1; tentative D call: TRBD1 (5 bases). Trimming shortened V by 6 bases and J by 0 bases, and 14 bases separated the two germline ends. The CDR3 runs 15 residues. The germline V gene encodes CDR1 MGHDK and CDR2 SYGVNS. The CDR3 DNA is TGTGCCAGCAGACCCCCGGGGACCTTGAACACTGAAGCTTTCTTT. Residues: CASRPPGTLNTEAFF. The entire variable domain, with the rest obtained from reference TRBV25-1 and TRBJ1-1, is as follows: EADIYQTPRYLVIGTGKKITLECSQTMGHDKMYWYQQDPGMELHLIHYSYGVNSTEKGDLSSESTVSRIRTEHFPLTLESARPSHTSQYLCASRPPGTLNTEAFFGQGTRLTVV.

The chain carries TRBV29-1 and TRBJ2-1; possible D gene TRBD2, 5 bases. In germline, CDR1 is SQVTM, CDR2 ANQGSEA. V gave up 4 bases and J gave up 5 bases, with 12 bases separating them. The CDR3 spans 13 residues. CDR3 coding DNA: TGCAGCGTTGTACGGGGAGTTGACAATGAGCAGTTCTTC. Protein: CSVVRGVDNEQFF.

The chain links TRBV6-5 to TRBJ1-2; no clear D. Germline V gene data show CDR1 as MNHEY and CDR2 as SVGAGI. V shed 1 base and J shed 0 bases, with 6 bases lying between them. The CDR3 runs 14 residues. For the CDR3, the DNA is TGTGCCAGCAGTTACTTGGACGCTAACTATGGCTACACCTTC. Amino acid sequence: CASSYLDANYGYTF.

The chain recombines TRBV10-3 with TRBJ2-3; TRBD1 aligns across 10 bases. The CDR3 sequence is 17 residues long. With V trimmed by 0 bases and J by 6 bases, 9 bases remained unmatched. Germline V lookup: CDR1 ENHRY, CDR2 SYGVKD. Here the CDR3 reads CAISESLGQGVRDTQYF. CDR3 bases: TGTGCCATCAGTGAGTCACTCGGACAGGGGGTTAGGGATACGCAGTATTTT.